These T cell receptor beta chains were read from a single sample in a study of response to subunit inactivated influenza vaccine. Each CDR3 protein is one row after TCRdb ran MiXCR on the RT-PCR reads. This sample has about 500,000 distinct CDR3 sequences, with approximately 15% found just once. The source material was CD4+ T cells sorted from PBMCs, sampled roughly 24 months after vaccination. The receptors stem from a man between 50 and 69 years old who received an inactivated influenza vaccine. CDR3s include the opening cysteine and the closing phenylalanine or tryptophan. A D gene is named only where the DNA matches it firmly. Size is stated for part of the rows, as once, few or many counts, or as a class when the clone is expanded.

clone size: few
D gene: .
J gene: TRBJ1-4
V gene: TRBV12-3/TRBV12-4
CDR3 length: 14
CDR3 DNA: TGTGCCAGCAGAAAACAGGGTTCTAATGAAAAACTGTTTTTT
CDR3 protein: CASRKQGSNEKLFF

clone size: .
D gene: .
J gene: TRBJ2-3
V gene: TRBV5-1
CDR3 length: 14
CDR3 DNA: TGCGCCAGCACCCCACAGGGGAGGGGGGATACGCAGTATTTT
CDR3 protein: CASTPQGRGDTQYF

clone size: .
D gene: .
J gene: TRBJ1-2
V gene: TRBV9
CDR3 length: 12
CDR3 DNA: TGTGCCAGCAGCGTAGTACGGGACCGGTACACCTTC
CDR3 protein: CASSVVRDRYTF

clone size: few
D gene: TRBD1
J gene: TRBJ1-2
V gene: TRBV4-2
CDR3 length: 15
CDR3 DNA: TGTGCCAGCAGCCAGAGGGACAGGGGGGATCACGGCTACACCTTC
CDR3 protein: CASSQRDRGDHGYTF

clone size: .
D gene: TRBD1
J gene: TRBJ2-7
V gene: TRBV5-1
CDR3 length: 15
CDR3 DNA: TGCGCCAGCAGCTCGGACAGGGGGTTATCCTACGAGCAGTACTTC
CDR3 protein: CASSSDRGLSYEQYF

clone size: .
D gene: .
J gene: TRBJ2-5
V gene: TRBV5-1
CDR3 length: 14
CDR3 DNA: TGCGCCAGCAGCTTGGCCAAATGGCAAGAGACCCAGTACTTC
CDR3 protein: CASSLAKWQETQYF

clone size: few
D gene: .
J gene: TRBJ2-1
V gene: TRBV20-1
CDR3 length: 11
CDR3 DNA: TGCAGTGCTCCCCGGACAGCCCCGGAGTTCTTC
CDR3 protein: CSAPRTAPEFF

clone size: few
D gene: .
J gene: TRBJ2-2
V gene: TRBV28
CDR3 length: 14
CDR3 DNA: TGTGCCAGCAGTCCGCGACCCAACACCGGGGAGCTGTTTTTT
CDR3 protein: CASSPRPNTGELFF

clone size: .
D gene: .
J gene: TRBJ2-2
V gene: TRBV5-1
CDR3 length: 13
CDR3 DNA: TGCGCCAGCAGCTTGGACGGACAGCTTGAAGTGTTTTTT
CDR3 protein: CASSLDGQLEVFF

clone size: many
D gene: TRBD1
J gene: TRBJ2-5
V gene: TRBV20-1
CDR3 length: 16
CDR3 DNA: TGCAGTGCTGGGACCTCCGGGACAGGGACATCAGAGACCCAGTACTTC
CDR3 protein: CSAGTSGTGTSETQYF

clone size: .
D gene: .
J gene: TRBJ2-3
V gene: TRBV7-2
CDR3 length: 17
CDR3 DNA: TGTGCCAGCAGCCCGAGGGGTCAGCGGTCTAGCACAGATACGCAGTATTTT
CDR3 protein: CASSPRGQRSSTDTQYF